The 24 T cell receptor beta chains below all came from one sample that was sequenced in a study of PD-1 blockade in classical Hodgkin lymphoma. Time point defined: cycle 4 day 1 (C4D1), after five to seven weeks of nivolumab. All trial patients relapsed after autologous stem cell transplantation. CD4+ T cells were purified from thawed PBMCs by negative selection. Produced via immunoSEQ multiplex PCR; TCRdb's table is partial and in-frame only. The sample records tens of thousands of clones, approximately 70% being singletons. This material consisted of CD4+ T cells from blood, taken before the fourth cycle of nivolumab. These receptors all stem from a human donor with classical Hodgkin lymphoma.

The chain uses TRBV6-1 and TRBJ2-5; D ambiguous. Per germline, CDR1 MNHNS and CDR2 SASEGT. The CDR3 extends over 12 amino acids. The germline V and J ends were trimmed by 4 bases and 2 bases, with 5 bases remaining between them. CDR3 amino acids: CASSAGQETQYF. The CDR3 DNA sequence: TGTGCCAGCAGTGCCGGGCAAGAGACCCAGTACTTC.

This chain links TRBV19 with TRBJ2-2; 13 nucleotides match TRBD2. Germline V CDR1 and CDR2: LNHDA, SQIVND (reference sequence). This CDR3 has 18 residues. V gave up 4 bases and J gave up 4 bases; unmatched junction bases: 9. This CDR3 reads CASSRLAGGLFSTGELFF. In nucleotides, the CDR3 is TGTGCCAGTAGTAGACTAGCGGGGGGATTGTTTAGCACCGGGGAGCTGTTTTTT.

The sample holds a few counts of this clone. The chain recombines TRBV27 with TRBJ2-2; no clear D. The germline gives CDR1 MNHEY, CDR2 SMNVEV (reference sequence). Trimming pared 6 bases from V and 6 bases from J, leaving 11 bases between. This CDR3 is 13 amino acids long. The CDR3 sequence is CASSRPPPGELFF. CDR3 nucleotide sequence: TGTGCCAGCAGCCGGCCCCCACCCGGGGAGCTGTTTTTT.

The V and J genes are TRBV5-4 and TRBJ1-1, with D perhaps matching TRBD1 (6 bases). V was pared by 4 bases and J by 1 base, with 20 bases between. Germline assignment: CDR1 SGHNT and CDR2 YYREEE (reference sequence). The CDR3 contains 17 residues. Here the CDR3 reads CASSPYRGGLKNTEAFF. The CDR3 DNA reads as TGTGCCAGCAGCCCCTACCGGGGGGGCCTTAAGAACACTGAAGCTTTCTTT.

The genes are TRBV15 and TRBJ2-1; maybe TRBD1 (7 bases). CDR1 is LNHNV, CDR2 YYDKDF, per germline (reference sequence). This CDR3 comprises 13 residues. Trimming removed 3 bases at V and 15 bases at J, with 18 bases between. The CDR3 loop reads CATSSRRGQLLFF. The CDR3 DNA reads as TGTGCCACCAGCAGCAGGCGGGGACAGCTTTTGTTCTTC.

CDR3 protein: CASRSSGGSYNEQFF. The CDR3 DNA reads as TGTGCCAGCAGGTCTAGCGGGGGCTCCTACAATGAGCAGTTCTTC. The chain uses TRBV7-2 and TRBJ2-1, with 10 bases that match TRBD2. The CDR3 loop spans 15 amino acids. CDR1 SGHTA and CDR2 FQGNSA come from the germline V gene. V trimming: 6 bases; J trimming: 0 bases; junction bases outside the gene matches: 2.

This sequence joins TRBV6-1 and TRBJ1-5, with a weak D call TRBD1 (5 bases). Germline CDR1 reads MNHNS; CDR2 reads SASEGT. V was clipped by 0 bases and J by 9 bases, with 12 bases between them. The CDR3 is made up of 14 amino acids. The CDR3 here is CASSEALQGRPQHF. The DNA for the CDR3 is TGTGCCAGCAGTGAAGCGCTTCAGGGACGGCCCCAGCATTTT.

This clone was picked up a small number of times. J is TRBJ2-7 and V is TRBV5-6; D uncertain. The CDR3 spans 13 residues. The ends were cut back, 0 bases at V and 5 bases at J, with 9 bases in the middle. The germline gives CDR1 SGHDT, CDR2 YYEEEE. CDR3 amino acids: CASSLAGYDEQYF. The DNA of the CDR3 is TGTGCCAGCAGCTTGGCCGGGTACGACGAGCAGTACTTC. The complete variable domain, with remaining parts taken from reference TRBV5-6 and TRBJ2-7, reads DAGVTQSPTHLIKTRGQQVTLRCSPKSGHDTVSWYQQALGQGPQFIFQYYEEEERQRGNFPDRFSGHQFPNYSSELNVNALLLGDSALYLCASSLAGYDEQYFGPGTRLTVT.

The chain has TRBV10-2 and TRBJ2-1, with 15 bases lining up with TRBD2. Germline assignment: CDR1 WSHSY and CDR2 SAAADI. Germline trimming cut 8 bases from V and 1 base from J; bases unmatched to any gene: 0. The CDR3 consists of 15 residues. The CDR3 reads CASGLAGGSYNEQFF. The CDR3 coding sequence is TGCGCCAGCGGACTAGCGGGGGGGTCCTACAATGAGCAGTTCTTC.

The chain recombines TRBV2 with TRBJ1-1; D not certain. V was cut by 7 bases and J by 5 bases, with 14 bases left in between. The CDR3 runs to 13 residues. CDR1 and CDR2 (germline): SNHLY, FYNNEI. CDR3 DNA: TGTGCCAGCACCCGGAGGATTGGGACTGAAGCTTTCTTT. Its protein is CASTRRIGTEAFF. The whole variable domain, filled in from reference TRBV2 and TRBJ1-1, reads EPEVTQTPSHQVTQMGQEVILRCVPISNHLYFYWYRQILGQKVEFLVSFYNNEISEKSEIFDDQFSVERPDGSNFTLKIRSTKLEDSAMYFCASTRRIGTEAFFGQGTRLTVV.

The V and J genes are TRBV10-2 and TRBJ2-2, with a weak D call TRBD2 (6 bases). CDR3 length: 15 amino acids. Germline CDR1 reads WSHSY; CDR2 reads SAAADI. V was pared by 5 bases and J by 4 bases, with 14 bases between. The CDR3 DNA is TGCGCCAGCAGTTGGAAGGTCGGGGGCACCGGGGAGCTGTTTTTT. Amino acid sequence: CASSWKVGGTGELFF.

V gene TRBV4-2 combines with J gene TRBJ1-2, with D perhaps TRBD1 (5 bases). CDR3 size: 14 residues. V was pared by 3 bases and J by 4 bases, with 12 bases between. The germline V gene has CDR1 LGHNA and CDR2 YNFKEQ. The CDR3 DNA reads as TGTGCCAGCAGCCAGGACGACAGTTCCTATGGCTACACCTTC. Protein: CASSQDDSSYGYTF.

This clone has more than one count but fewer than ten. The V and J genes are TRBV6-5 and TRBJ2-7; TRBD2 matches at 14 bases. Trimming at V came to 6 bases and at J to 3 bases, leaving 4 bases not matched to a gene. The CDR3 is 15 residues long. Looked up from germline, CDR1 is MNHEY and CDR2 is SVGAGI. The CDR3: CASSRGTSGGYEQYF. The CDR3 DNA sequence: TGTGCCAGCAGCCGCGGGACTAGCGGGGGCTACGAGCAGTACTTC.

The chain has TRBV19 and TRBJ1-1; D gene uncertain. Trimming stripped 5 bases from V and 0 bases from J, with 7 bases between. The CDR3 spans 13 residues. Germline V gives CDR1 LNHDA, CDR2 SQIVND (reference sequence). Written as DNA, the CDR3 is TGTGCCAGTAGTCCCAACTTGAACACTGAAGCTTTCTTT. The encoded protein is CASSPNLNTEAFF.

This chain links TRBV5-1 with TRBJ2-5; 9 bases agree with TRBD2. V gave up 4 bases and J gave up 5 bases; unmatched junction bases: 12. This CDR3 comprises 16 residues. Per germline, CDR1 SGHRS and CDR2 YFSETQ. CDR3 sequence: CASSPRGVAGVETQYF. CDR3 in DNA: TGCGCCAGCAGCCCGCGCGGCGTAGCGGGGGTTGAGACCCAGTACTTC. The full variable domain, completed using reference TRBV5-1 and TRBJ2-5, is KAGVTQTPRYLIKTRGQQVTLSCSPISGHRSVSWYQQTPGQGLQFLFEYFSETQRNKGNFPGRFSGRQFSNSRSEMNVSTLELGDSALYLCASSPRGVAGVETQYFGPGTRLLVL.

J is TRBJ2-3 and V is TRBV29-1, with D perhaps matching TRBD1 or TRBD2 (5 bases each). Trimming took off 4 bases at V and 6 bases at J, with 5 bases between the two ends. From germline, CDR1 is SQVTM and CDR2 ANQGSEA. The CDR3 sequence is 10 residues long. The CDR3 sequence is CSVGGDTQYF. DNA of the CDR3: TGCAGCGTTGGGGGGGATACGCAGTATTTT.

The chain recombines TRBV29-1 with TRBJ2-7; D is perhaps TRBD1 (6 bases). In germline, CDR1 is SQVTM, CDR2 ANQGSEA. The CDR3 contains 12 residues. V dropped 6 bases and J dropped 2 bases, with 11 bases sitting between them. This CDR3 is CSVGDNPYEQYF. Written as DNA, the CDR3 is TGCAGCGTGGGGGACAACCCCTACGAGCAGTACTTC.

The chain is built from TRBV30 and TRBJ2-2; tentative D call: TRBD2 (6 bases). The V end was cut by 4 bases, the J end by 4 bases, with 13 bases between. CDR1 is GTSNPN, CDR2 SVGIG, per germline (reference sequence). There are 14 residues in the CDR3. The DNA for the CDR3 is TGTGCCTGGATACGGGACTTTTCCACCGGGGAGCTGTTTTTT. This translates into CAWIRDFSTGELFF. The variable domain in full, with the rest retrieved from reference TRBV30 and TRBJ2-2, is SQTIHQWPATLVQPVGSPLSLECTVEGTSNPNLYWYRQAAGRGLQLLFYSVGIGQISSEVPQNLSASRPQDRQFILSSKKLLLSDSGFYLCAWIRDFSTGELFFGEGSRLTVL.

CDR3 bases: TGTGCCAGCAGTAGGTCTGAGAACACTGAAGCTTTCTTT. Amino acid sequence: CASSRSENTEAFF. The chain uses TRBV2 and TRBJ1-1; D is undetermined. Per germline, CDR1 SNHLY and CDR2 FYNNEI. V was pared by 5 bases and J by 1 base, with 8 bases between. The CDR3 consists of 13 residues.

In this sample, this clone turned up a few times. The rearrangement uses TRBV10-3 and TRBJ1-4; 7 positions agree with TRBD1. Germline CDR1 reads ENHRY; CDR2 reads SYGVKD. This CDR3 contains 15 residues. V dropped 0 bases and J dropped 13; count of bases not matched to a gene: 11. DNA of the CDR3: TGTGCCATCAGTGAGTCGATTGATACGTCAGGGGGACTGTTTTTT. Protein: CAISESIDTSGGLFF.

The CDR3 reads CASSLTLGQGDSPLHF. The CDR3 nucleotides read TGCGCCAGCAGCTTGACATTGGGACAGGGAGATTCACCCCTCCACTTT. This sequence joins TRBV5-1 and TRBJ1-6; 9 bases match TRBD1. Germline V gives CDR1 SGHRS, CDR2 YFSETQ. Losses at the gene ends were 1 base for V and 8 bases for J; bases not matched to a gene: 7. The CDR3 totals 16 residues.

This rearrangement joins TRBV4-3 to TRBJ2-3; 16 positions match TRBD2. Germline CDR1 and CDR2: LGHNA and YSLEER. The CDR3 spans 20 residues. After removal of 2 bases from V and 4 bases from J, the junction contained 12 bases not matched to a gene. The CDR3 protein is CASSQTTGLAGGRPADTQYF. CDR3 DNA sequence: TGCGCCAGCAGCCAAACCACGGGACTAGCGGGGGGGCGCCCAGCAGATACGCAGTATTTT.

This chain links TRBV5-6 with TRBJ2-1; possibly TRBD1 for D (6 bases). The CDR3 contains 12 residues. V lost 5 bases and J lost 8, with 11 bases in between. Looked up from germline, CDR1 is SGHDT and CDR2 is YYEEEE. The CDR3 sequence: CASRRQADEQFF. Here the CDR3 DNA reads TGTGCCAGCAGACGACAGGCAGATGAGCAGTTCTTC. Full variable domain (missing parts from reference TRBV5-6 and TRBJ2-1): DAGVTQSPTHLIKTRGQQVTLRCSPKSGHDTVSWYQQALGQGPQFIFQYYEEEERQRGNFPDRFSGHQFPNYSSELNVNALLLGDSALYLCASRRQADEQFFGPGTRLTVL.

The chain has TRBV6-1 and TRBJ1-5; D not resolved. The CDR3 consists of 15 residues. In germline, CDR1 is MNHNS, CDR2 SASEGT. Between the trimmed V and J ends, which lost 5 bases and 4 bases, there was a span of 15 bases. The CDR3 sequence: CASSLDVSANQPQHF. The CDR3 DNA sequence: TGTGCCAGCAGTTTAGACGTGAGCGCAAATCAGCCCCAGCATTTT.